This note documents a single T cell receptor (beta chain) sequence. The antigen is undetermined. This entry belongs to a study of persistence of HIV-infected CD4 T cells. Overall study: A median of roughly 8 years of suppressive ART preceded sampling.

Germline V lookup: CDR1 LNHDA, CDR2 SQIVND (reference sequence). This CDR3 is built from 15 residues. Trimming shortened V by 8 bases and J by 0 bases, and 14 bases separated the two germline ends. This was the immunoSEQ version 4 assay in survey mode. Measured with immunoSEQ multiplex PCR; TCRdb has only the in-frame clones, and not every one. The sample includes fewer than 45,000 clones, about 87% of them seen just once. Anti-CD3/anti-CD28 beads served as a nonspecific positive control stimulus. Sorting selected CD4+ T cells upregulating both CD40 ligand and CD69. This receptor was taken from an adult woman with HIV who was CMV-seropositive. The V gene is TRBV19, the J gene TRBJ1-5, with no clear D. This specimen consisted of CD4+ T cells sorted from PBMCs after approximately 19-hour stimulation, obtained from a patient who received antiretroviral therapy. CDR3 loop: CASRLDSVSNQPQHF. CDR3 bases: TGTGCCAGTCGTCTGGACTCAGTTAGCAATCAGCCCCAGCATTTT.